The 31 T cell receptor beta chains reported below all come from one sample, sequenced in a study of blood T cell repertoires in COVID-19. Measured with immunoSEQ multiplex PCR; TCRdb has only the in-frame clones, and not every one. The repertoire includes around 200,000 clones, 84% of them detected once, and about 2.7% sits in the top ten. Sample: peripheral blood. The source is a human donor with acute or convalescent COVID-19. The donor label of this sample is uncertain.

This chain connects TRBV6-4 to TRBJ2-1, with D tentatively TRBD2 (6 bases). V lost 5 bases, J lost 2 bases, and 10 bases lay in between. Per the germline V gene, CDR1 is MRHNA and CDR2 is SNTAGT. CDR3 size: 14 residues. The CDR3 spells CASSSAGPYNEQFF. CDR3 nucleotides: TGTGCCAGCAGTTCAGCGGGTCCCTACAATGAGCAGTTCTTC.

V and J are TRBV20-1 and TRBJ1-3; D unresolved. There are 11 residues in the CDR3. Per the germline V gene, CDR1 is DFQATT and CDR2 is SNEGSKA (reference sequence). With 8 bases removed from V and 2 bases from J, the gap between germline ends came to 7 bases. CDR3 in amino acids: CSQKTGNTIYF. The CDR3 DNA is TGCAGTCAAAAAACTGGAAACACCATATATTTT.

This clone appeared a few times. This rearrangement joins TRBV30 to TRBJ2-1; 9 nucleotides agree with TRBD2. In germline, CDR1 is GTSNPN, CDR2 SVGIG (reference sequence). V shed 1 base and J 11 bases; nucleotides not matched to a gene: 12. CDR3 length: 15 residues. As DNA, the CDR3 is TGTGCCTGGAGTGCCCCTAGCGGGATCCAAAATAAGCAGTTCTTC. It codes for CAWSAPSGIQNKQFF.

The chain carries TRBV30 and TRBJ2-2, with D uncertain. The CDR3 is made up of 14 amino acids. V lost 0 bases, J lost 1 base, and 6 bases lay in between. The germline V gene has CDR1 GTSNPN and CDR2 SVGIG (reference sequence). The CDR3 region is CAWSVRENTGELFF. The CDR3 coding sequence is TGTGCCTGGAGTGTGAGAGAGAACACCGGGGAGCTGTTTTTT. Supplemented by reference TRBV30 and TRBJ2-2, the full variable domain reads SQTIHQWPATLVQPVGSPLSLECTVEGTSNPNLYWYRQAAGRGLQLLFYSVGIGQISSEVPQNLSASRPQDRQFILSSKKLLLSDSGFYLCAWSVRENTGELFFGEGSRLTVL.

The V gene is TRBV5-4, the J gene TRBJ2-2; a possible D gene is TRBD1 (6 bases). Germline values: CDR1 SGHNT, CDR2 YYREEE (reference sequence). V was cut by 10 bases and J by 1 base, with 11 bases left in between. The CDR3 is 13 residues long. CDR3 region: CAPSDRNTGELFF. CDR3 DNA: TGTGCCCCTTCGGACAGGAACACCGGGGAGCTGTTTTTT.

V usage is TRBV18 and J usage is TRBJ2-7; 12 bases agree with TRBD2. J lost 0 bases, V lost 2 bases, and 11 bases had no gene match. The CDR3 is made up of 19 amino acids. Germline V gives CDR1 KGHSH, CDR2 LQKENI. For the CDR3, the DNA is TGTGCCAGCTCACCAATCACTAGCGGGGGGTCCGCCGTCTCCTACGAGCAGTACTTC. This gives the protein CASSPITSGGSAVSYEQYF.

The rearrangement uses TRBV5-6 and TRBJ1-2; 7 bases are shared with TRBD1. The V gene's germline CDR1 is SGHDT and CDR2 YYEEEE. After removal of 1 base from V and 5 bases from J, the junction contained 5 bases not matched to a gene. The CDR3 has 14 amino acids. The CDR3 region is CASSLPTGPYGYTF. The CDR3 DNA reads TGTGCCAGCAGCTTGCCGACAGGGCCGTATGGCTACACCTTC.

A remark on this clone: Germline is not matched at one junction end, which may reflect a read error. The chain recombines TRBV3-1 (or the pseudogene TRBV3-2) with TRBJ1-5; D call uncertain. CDR3 length: 9 residues. In germline, CDR1 is LGHDT, CDR2 YNNKEL (reference sequence). CDR3 sequence: CASSQDGDF. For the CDR3, the DNA is TGTGCCAGCAGCCAAGACGGGGATTTT.

The count of this clone is one. The chain joins TRBV30 to TRBJ1-2; 7 bases line up with TRBD1. The ends lost 2 bases at V and 8 bases at J; junction bases unmatched: 11. This CDR3 has 14 amino acids. CDR1 is GTSNPN and CDR2 is SVGIG in the germline V gene (reference sequence). CDR3 loop: CAWSNRQGREGYTF. Here the CDR3 DNA reads TGTGCCTGGAGTAATAGACAGGGCAGAGAGGGCTACACCTTC. Complete variable domain (other parts from reference TRBV30 and TRBJ1-2): SQTIHQWPATLVQPVGSPLSLECTVEGTSNPNLYWYRQAAGRGLQLLFYSVGIGQISSEVPQNLSASRPQDRQFILSSKKLLLSDSGFYLCAWSNRQGREGYTFGSGTRLTVV.

V usage is TRBV7-2 and J usage is TRBJ2-5; tentative D call: TRBD2 (5 bases). Germline V gene sequence: CDR1 SGHTA, CDR2 FQGNSA. The CDR3 extends over 13 amino acids. Trimming took off 4 bases at V and 5 bases at J, with 11 bases between the two ends. CDR3 sequence reads: CASSSPWRETQYF. CDR3 bases: TGTGCCAGCAGCTCCCCGTGGAGGGAGACCCAGTACTTC. Complete variable domain (other parts from reference TRBV7-2 and TRBJ2-5): GAGVSQSPSNKVTEKGKDVELRCDPISGHTALYWYRQSLGQGLEFLIYFQGNSAPDKSGLPSDRFSAERTGGSVSTLTIQRTQQEDSAVYLCASSSPWRETQYFGPGTRLLVL.

V and J are TRBV11-1 and TRBJ2-7; tentative D call: TRBD2 (6 bases). The CDR3 is 15 residues long. Germline V gives CDR1 SGHAT, CDR2 FQDESV (reference sequence). The V end was cut by 2 bases, the J end by 7 bases, with 18 bases between. In DNA form, the CDR3 reads TGTGCCAGCAGCTTACTGGTAGCGGCTAGGTGGGAGCAGTACTTC. Protein sequence: CASSLLVAARWEQYF.

The chain joins TRBV28 to TRBJ1-5, with a possible D match to TRBD1 (5 bases). CDR1 and CDR2 (germline): MDHEN, SYDVKM. The length of the CDR3 is 13 residues. Trimming left V 2 bases short and J 9 bases short, with 11 bases between. This CDR3 reads CASSLRGSRPQHF. The CDR3 DNA sequence: TGTGCCAGCAGTTTAAGGGGAAGTCGGCCCCAGCATTTT.

This chain joins TRBV5-1 and TRBJ2-5; 15 nucleotides agree with TRBD2. The ends lost 6 bases at V and 5 bases at J; junction bases unmatched: 14. CDR3 length equals 18 residues. Germline CDR1 SGHRS, CDR2 YFSETQ. Here the CDR3 reads CASKGGTSGGYGLETQYF. The CDR3 coding sequence is TGCGCCAGCAAGGGCGGGACTAGCGGGGGGTATGGTTTGGAGACCCAGTACTTC.

The gene calls are TRBV28 and TRBJ1-5, with 8 positions matching TRBD1. Germline trimming cut 7 bases from V and 5 bases from J; bases unmatched to any gene: 7. The germline CDR1 and CDR2 sequences are MDHEN and SYDVKM. This CDR3 spans 14 amino acids. CDR3 protein: CASTQPGGYQPQHF. In nucleotides, the CDR3 is TGTGCCAGCACCCAACCAGGGGGCTATCAGCCCCAGCATTTT.

This clone was counted a single time. The chain carries TRBV19 and TRBJ1-1; D is uncertain. Germline CDR1 is LNHDA and CDR2 is SQIVND (reference sequence). Trimming shortened V by 3 bases and J by 5 bases, and 7 bases separated the two germline ends. The CDR3 loop spans 12 amino acids. The CDR3 DNA sequence: TGTGCCAGTAGTATCTACGGGACTGAAGCTTTCTTT. Translated: CASSIYGTEAFF. The complete variable domain, with remaining parts taken from reference TRBV19 and TRBJ1-1, reads DGGITQSPKYLFRKEGQNVTLSCEQNLNHDAMYWYRQDPGQGLRLIYYSQIVNDFQKGDIAEGYSVSREKKESFPLTVTSAQKNPTAFYLCASSIYGTEAFFGQGTRLTVV.

The genes are TRBV6-1 and TRBJ1-5, with a weak D call TRBD1 (5 bases). This CDR3 region has 16 residues. The V gene lost 2 bases and the J gene lost 7 bases, with 18 bases spanning the gap. The germline CDR1 and CDR2 sequences are MNHNS and SASEGT. In DNA form, the CDR3 reads TGTGCCAGCAGTGAACCTTGGGGGGATCGAAGGCAGCCCCAGCATTTT. As protein: CASSEPWGDRRQPQHF.

The chain couples TRBV30 to TRBJ1-5; 7 bases are a match to TRBD1. This CDR3 is 14 amino acids long. CDR1 GTSNPN and CDR2 SVGIG come from the germline V gene (reference sequence). V was pared by 7 bases and J by 7 bases, with 13 bases of the junction left unmatched. The chain's CDR3 is CASGRQGDFQPQHF. CDR3 coding DNA: TGTGCCTCGGGGAGACAGGGAGACTTCCAGCCCCAGCATTTT.

The chain links TRBV28 to TRBJ1-2; D gene ambiguous. Looked up from germline, CDR1 is MDHEN and CDR2 is SYDVKM. The germline V and J ends were trimmed by 2 bases and 4 bases, with 14 bases remaining between them. The CDR3 runs 15 residues. CDR3 sequence: CASSLANWASYGYTF. CDR3 coding DNA: TGTGCCAGCAGTTTAGCTAATTGGGCATCCTATGGCTACACCTTC.

The chain employs TRBV10-2 and TRBJ2-7; 13 nucleotides line up with TRBD2. This CDR3 contains 14 residues. Germline V lookup: CDR1 WSHSY, CDR2 SAAADI. The J segment lost 3 bases and the V segment lost 8 bases, leaving 4 bases of the junction unmatched. CDR3 nucleotides: TGCGCCAGCCTCGGACTAGCGGGAGACTACGAGCAGTACTTC. Its translation is CASLGLAGDYEQYF.

This chain uses TRBV7-9 with TRBJ1-3; 7 nucleotides agree with TRBD1. The V segment lost 4 bases and the J segment 0 bases; nucleotides outside the gene matches: 3. Germline CDR1 reads SEHNR; CDR2 reads FQNEAQ (reference sequence). This CDR3 region has 15 residues. The CDR3 reads CASSSSGGSGNTIYF. CDR3 DNA sequence: TGTGCCAGCAGCTCCTCAGGGGGCTCTGGAAACACCATATATTTT.

The chain joins TRBV6-1 to TRBJ1-3, with TRBD1 as a possible D gene (5 bases). CDR1 MNHNS and CDR2 SASEGT come from the germline V gene. Between the trimmed V and J ends, which lost 4 bases and 0 bases, there was a span of 13 bases. This CDR3 comprises 16 residues. The CDR3 here is CASSGQLPPSGNTIYF. Written as DNA, the CDR3 is TGTGCCAGCAGTGGACAGCTTCCGCCCTCTGGAAACACCATATATTTT.

The chain uses TRBV3-1 (or the pseudogene TRBV3-2) and TRBJ2-3; 9 nucleotides agree with TRBD2. The germline CDR1 and CDR2 sequences are LGHDT and YNNKEL (reference sequence). The CDR3 is 16 residues long. Trimming at V came to 4 bases and at J to 1 base, leaving 6 bases not matched to a gene. CDR3 coding DNA: TGTGCCAGCAGCCCCACCGCTAGCGGGGGCACAGATACGCAGTATTTT. Protein sequence: CASSPTASGGTDTQYF.

The chain carries TRBV29-1 and TRBJ1-1; weak D call: TRBD1 (6 bases). CDR1 is SQVTM, CDR2 ANQGSEA, per germline. The V end lost 7 bases, the J end lost 0 bases, and 15 bases lay between the germline ends. This CDR3 has 14 residues. The CDR3 loop reads CSGTRTALNTEAFF. The CDR3 nucleotides are TGCAGCGGAACCCGGACAGCTTTGAACACTGAAGCTTTCTTT.

Details on this clone: The sample carries other DNA sequences with the same CDR3. The chain couples TRBV2 to TRBJ2-1; 7 positions match TRBD1. V was clipped by 5 bases and J by 4 bases; unmatched bases: 5. Germline CDR1 is SNHLY and CDR2 is FYNNEI. The CDR3 is made up of 14 amino acids. This CDR3 reads CASSPGQVYNEQFF. The CDR3 DNA sequence: TGTGCCAGCAGTCCAGGACAGGTTTACAATGAGCAGTTCTTC. The entire variable domain, with the rest obtained from reference TRBV2 and TRBJ2-1, is as follows: EPEVTQTPSHQVTQMGQEVILRCVPISNHLYFYWYRQILGQKVEFLVSFYNNEISEKSEIFDDQFSVERPDGSNFTLKIRSTKLEDSAMYFCASSPGQVYNEQFFGPGTRLTVL.

The gene calls are TRBV5-1 and TRBJ2-7, with D maybe TRBD2 (6 bases). The V end lost 2 bases, the J end lost 2 bases, and 17 bases lay between the germline ends. Germline V gives CDR1 SGHRS, CDR2 YFSETQ. The CDR3 loop spans 16 amino acids. The CDR3 region is CASSFTSGLSAYEQYF. The CDR3 DNA sequence: TGCGCCAGCAGCTTTACCAGCGGACTATCCGCCTACGAGCAGTACTTC.

The rearrangement uses TRBV2 and TRBJ1-4; 10 nucleotides line up with TRBD1. The CDR3 contains 12 residues. Germline CDR1 is SNHLY and CDR2 is FYNNEI. V dropped 6 bases and J dropped 13; count of bases not matched to a gene: 5. CDR3 in DNA: TGTGCCAGCAGGATGGACAGGGGGGGACTGTTTTTT. Its translation is CASRMDRGGLFF.

The chain uses TRBV6-5 and TRBJ1-3, with 8 bases aligning to TRBD1. Germline trimming cut 5 bases from V and 1 base from J; bases unmatched to any gene: 4. The CDR3 runs 15 residues. From germline, CDR1 is MNHEY and CDR2 SVGAGI. The DNA for the CDR3 is TGTGCCAGCAGTACCAGGGGGCTATCTGGAAACACCATATATTTT. This codes for CASSTRGLSGNTIYF.

This chain links TRBV3-1 (or the pseudogene TRBV3-2) with TRBJ2-3, with 11 bases aligning to TRBD2. J lost 4 bases, V lost 6 bases, and 6 bases had no gene match. From germline, CDR1 is LGHDT and CDR2 YNNKEL (reference sequence). This CDR3 has 15 amino acids. The CDR3 DNA follows: TGTGCCAGCAGTCGTACTAGCGGGGGTGCAGATACGCAGTATTTT. It translates to CASSRTSGGADTQYF.

This rearrangement joins TRBV7-6 to TRBJ1-3; 9 bases align to TRBD1. The CDR3 totals 18 residues. Germline-derived CDR1 and CDR2 are SGHVS and FNYEAQ. V was clipped by 1 base and J by 1 base; unmatched bases: 8. The CDR3 DNA reads as TGTGCCAGCAGCTTAGGACAGGGGGAGGTCTCGTCTGGAAACACCATATATTTT. As protein: CASSLGQGEVSSGNTIYF.

The chain couples TRBV11-2 to TRBJ2-1; D is uncertain. The V end lost 0 bases, the J end lost 8 bases, and 14 bases lay between the germline ends. Germline V CDR1 and CDR2: SGHAT, FQNNGV. This CDR3 has 15 residues. The chain's CDR3 is CASSLDIATAHEQFF. CDR3 nucleotides: TGTGCCAGCAGCTTAGATATTGCGACTGCCCATGAGCAGTTCTTC.

This clone was seen a handful of times. The chain joins TRBV15 to TRBJ1-2; D may be TRBD1 (5 bases). Trimming cost V 4 bases and J 0 bases, with 15 bases left between them. The CDR3 contains 16 residues. The germline CDR1 and CDR2 sequences are LNHNV and YYDKDF (reference sequence). The CDR3 reads CATSTDLREANYGYTF. CDR3 nucleotides: TGTGCCACCAGCACGGACCTCAGGGAAGCTAACTATGGCTACACCTTC. The complete variable domain, with remaining parts taken from reference TRBV15 and TRBJ1-2, reads DAMVIQNPRYQVTQFGKPVTLSCSQTLNHNVMYWYQQKSSQAPKLLFHYYDKDFNNEADTPDNFQSRRPNTSFCFLDIRSPGLGDTAMYLCATSTDLREANYGYTFGSGTRLTVV.